The 23 T cell receptor beta chains reported below all come from one sample, sequenced in a study of shared clonotypes between healthy human individuals. The repertoire was sequenced with immunoSEQ multiplex PCR; TCRdb's copy has only in-frame clones and lacks some. The sample yields a few million clones, more than 85% seen once. The specimen was naive CD4+ T cells from PBMCs. Described subset: CD45RA+ positively selected. The receptors come from a man younger than 35 in good health. Some clones in this sample may be carry-over from other donors' samples.

This chain connects TRBV29-1 to TRBJ1-2; TRBD1 might be the D (5 bases). Trimming took off 5 bases at V and 3 bases at J, with 19 bases between the two ends. CDR1 SQVTM and CDR2 ANQGSEA come from the germline V gene. This CDR3 spans 15 amino acids. The CDR3 loop reads CSVTYRNLVDYGYTF. In DNA form, the CDR3 reads TGCAGCGTTACATACAGGAATCTCGTCGACTATGGCTACACCTTC.

V is TRBV7-7 and J is TRBJ2-5; 8 bases are a match to TRBD1. Germline V lookup: CDR1 SSHAT, CDR2 FNYEAQ (reference sequence). V lost 5 bases and J lost 1; bases outside the gene matches: 3. The CDR3 contains 14 residues. CDR3 in DNA: TGTGCCAGCAGCCAGACAGGGGCCCAAGAGACCCAGTACTTC. Protein: CASSQTGAQETQYF.

V is TRBV28 and J is TRBJ2-3; perhaps TRBD1 as D (6 bases). Looked up from germline, CDR1 is MDHEN and CDR2 is SYDVKM. This CDR3 contains 18 residues. Trimming removed 3 bases from V and 4 bases from J, with 23 bases in between. CDR3 in DNA: TGTGCCAGCAGTTTCCGAAGGGCAGGGGCGTTTGGCCCAGATACGCAGTATTTT. This sequence encodes CASSFRRAGAFGPDTQYF.

The chain has TRBV6-1 and TRBJ2-2; D gene unclear. The germline V gene encodes CDR1 MNHNS and CDR2 SASEGT. V lost 4 bases and J 5 bases, leaving 11 bases between the germline ends. The CDR3 runs to 14 residues. CDR3 nucleotide sequence: TGTGCCAGCAGTGTTGACTTCGGGACCGGGGAGCTGTTTTTT. It specifies CASSVDFGTGELFF.

This chain links TRBV2 with TRBJ1-1, with 8 bases aligning to TRBD1. V shed 7 bases and J 4 bases; nucleotides not matched to a gene: 11. The CDR3 sequence is 15 residues long. Germline CDR1 and CDR2: SNHLY and FYNNEI. The CDR3 reads CASMGFRGRGTEAFF. CDR3 DNA sequence: TGTGCCAGCATGGGATTCAGGGGGCGCGGCACTGAAGCTTTCTTT. Drawing the rest from reference TRBV2 and TRBJ1-1, the complete variable domain is EPEVTQTPSHQVTQMGQEVILRCVPISNHLYFYWYRQILGQKVEFLVSFYNNEISEKSEIFDDQFSVERPDGSNFTLKIRSTKLEDSAMYFCASMGFRGRGTEAFFGQGTRLTVV.

V is TRBV4-2 and J is TRBJ1-1; D gene unclear. The CDR3 is made up of 13 amino acids. Germline lookup yields CDR1 LGHNA and CDR2 YNFKEQ. Trimming shortened V by 8 bases and J by 1 base, and 11 bases separated the two germline ends. CDR3 DNA: TGTGCCAGCGCATTAGGAGGGAACACTGAAGCTTTCTTT. It is translated as CASALGGNTEAFF.

The chain has TRBV30 and TRBJ2-1; no definite D call. Germline V gene data show CDR1 as GTSNPN and CDR2 as SVGIG (reference sequence). The CDR3 spans 15 residues. Between the trimmed V and J ends, which lost 2 bases and 0 bases, there was a span of 11 bases. The CDR3 reads CAWSWQPSSYNEQFF. CDR3 nucleotide sequence: TGTGCCTGGAGTTGGCAGCCAAGCTCCTACAATGAGCAGTTCTTC.

V and J are TRBV5-5 and TRBJ1-1; no definite D call. The V gene's germline CDR1 is SGHKS and CDR2 YYEKEE (reference sequence). There are 13 residues in the CDR3. The germline V and J ends were trimmed by 1 base and 2 bases, with 6 bases remaining between them. CDR3 nucleotides: TGTGCCAGCAGCTTGTCATCCAACACTGAAGCTTTCTTT. It codes for CASSLSSNTEAFF.

The V gene is TRBV9, the J gene TRBJ1-1; perhaps TRBD1 as D (5 bases). Germline V gene lookup returns CDR1 SGDLS and CDR2 YYNGEE. The length of the CDR3 is 12 residues. Trimming removed 4 bases at V and 7 bases at J, with 11 bases between. CDR3 sequence: CASSPTDSEAFF. CDR3 nucleotides: TGTGCCAGCAGCCCGACCGACAGTGAAGCTTTCTTT.

The V and J genes are TRBV2 and TRBJ2-1; D ambiguous. Trimming shortened V by 5 bases and J by 10 bases, and 15 bases separated the two germline ends. The CDR3 runs to 13 residues. CDR1 and CDR2 (germline): SNHLY, FYNNEI. CDR3 protein: CASSREGLEEQFF. The CDR3 DNA follows: TGTGCCAGCAGTCGAGAAGGATTGGAGGAGCAGTTCTTC. Full variable domain (missing parts from reference TRBV2 and TRBJ2-1): EPEVTQTPSHQVTQMGQEVILRCVPISNHLYFYWYRQILGQKVEFLVSFYNNEISEKSEIFDDQFSVERPDGSNFTLKIRSTKLEDSAMYFCASSREGLEEQFFGPGTRLTVL.

Notes on this clone: Distinct nucleotide sequences in the sample also encode this CDR3. This chain links TRBV6-1 with TRBJ1-1; TRBD1 matches at 9 bases. V shed 6 bases, J shed 3 bases, and the junction held 5 bases outside the gene matches. Germline V gives CDR1 MNHNS, CDR2 SASEGT. The CDR3 spans 14 residues. The CDR3 loop is CASSATGGYTEAFF. In DNA form, the CDR3 reads TGTGCCAGCAGCGCCACAGGGGGCTACACTGAAGCTTTCTTT.

The rearrangement joins TRBV7-2 to TRBJ2-7; D may be TRBD2 (6 bases). V gave up 5 bases and J gave up 0 bases, with 17 bases separating them. Germline values: CDR1 SGHTA, CDR2 FQGNSA. The CDR3 is 16 residues long. In nucleotides, the CDR3 is TGTGCCAGCAGCCCCAATATTCGGGAGTCCTCCTACGAGCAGTACTTC. This codes for CASSPNIRESSYEQYF.

This clone was observed a single time. This same CDR3 is encoded by further DNA sequences in the sample. The V call is TRBV9, the J call TRBJ2-2; D is unresolved. In germline, CDR1 is SGDLS, CDR2 YYNGEE. The CDR3 covers 13 residues. The germline V and J ends were trimmed by 0 bases and 4 bases, with 4 bases remaining between them. CDR3 coding DNA: TGTGCCAGCAGCGTAGACCTCACCGGGGAGCTGTTTTTT. Encoded protein: CASSVDLTGELFF.

The genes are TRBV4-3 and TRBJ2-5; TRBD2 agrees at 8 bases. The germline CDR1 and CDR2 sequences are LGHNA and YSLEER. V lost 0 bases, J lost 4 bases, and 13 bases stayed unmatched. This CDR3 region has 18 residues. In DNA, the CDR3 is TGCGCCAGCAGCCAAGATTTGACAAGCGGGAGTTTGGGAGAGACCCAGTACTTC. Its translation: CASSQDLTSGSLGETQYF.

This chain links TRBV11-2 with TRBJ2-7, with D perhaps being TRBD1 or TRBD2 (5 bases each). V lost 1 base and J 6 bases, leaving 10 bases between the germline ends. The V gene's germline CDR1 is SGHAT and CDR2 FQNNGV. The CDR3 covers 13 residues. Here the CDR3 DNA reads TGTGCCAGCAGCTTAGTTGATGGGGGCGAGCAGTACTTC. Translated: CASSLVDGGEQYF. The full variable domain, completed using reference TRBV11-2 and TRBJ2-7, is EAGVAQSPRYKIIEKRQSVAFWCNPISGHATLYWYQQILGQGPKLLIQFQNNGVVDDSQLPKDRFSAERLKGVDSTLKIQPAKLEDSAVYLCASSLVDGGEQYFGPGTRLTVT.

The chain combines TRBV29-1 with TRBJ2-1; D uncertain. Germline V gene lookup returns CDR1 SQVTM and CDR2 ANQGSEA. Trimming took off 6 bases at V and 3 bases at J, with 15 bases between the two ends. CDR3 length: 14 amino acids. For the CDR3, the DNA is TGCAGCGTCCGTCTGTGGGATAACTACAATGAGCAGTTCTTC. Translation gives CSVRLWDNYNEQFF.

This chain uses TRBV29-1 with TRBJ2-7; D is perhaps TRBD2 (7 bases). Trimming shortened V by 7 bases and J by 6 bases, and 19 bases separated the two germline ends. Germline lookup yields CDR1 SQVTM and CDR2 ANQGSEA. The CDR3 runs 13 residues. For the CDR3, the DNA is TGCAGCGCCAGAGGGGGGGGATTCGGCGAGCAGTACTTC. Amino acids: CSARGGGFGEQYF.

This clone was seen just once. The chain joins TRBV30 to TRBJ2-7, with D hard to call. CDR3 size: 15 residues. Trimming left V 0 bases short and J 0 bases short, with 12 bases between. Per the germline V gene, CDR1 is GTSNPN and CDR2 is SVGIG (reference sequence). The CDR3 nucleotides are TGTGCCTGGAGTGTCGGTGGTTCTTCCTCCTACGAGCAGTACTTC. Its translation is CAWSVGGSSSYEQYF.

V usage is TRBV7-3 and J usage is TRBJ2-3; a weak D match, TRBD2 (5 bases). This CDR3 has 13 amino acids. The V and J ends lost 4 bases and 6 bases respectively, with 11 bases between them. Germline lookup yields CDR1 SGHTA and CDR2 FQGTGA. This CDR3 reads CASSWESSDTQYF. As DNA, the CDR3 is TGTGCCAGCAGCTGGGAGAGTTCGGATACGCAGTATTTT.

The chain joins TRBV19 to TRBJ2-7; 7 bases line up with TRBD1. Germline trimming cut 7 bases from V and 7 bases from J; bases unmatched to any gene: 10. Germline V CDR1 and CDR2: LNHDA, SQIVND (reference sequence). The CDR3 runs 13 residues. The CDR3 nucleotides read TGTGCCAGTACCCCGACAGGGAGAAGGGAGCAGTACTTC. This codes for CASTPTGRREQYF. Filled out from reference TRBV19 and TRBJ2-7, the complete variable domain reads DGGITQSPKYLFRKEGQNVTLSCEQNLNHDAMYWYRQDPGQGLRLIYYSQIVNDFQKGDIAEGYSVSREKKESFPLTVTSAQKNPTAFYLCASTPTGRREQYFGPGTRLTVT.

V is TRBV7-2 and J is TRBJ2-7; D is undetermined. The CDR3 is 12 amino acids. The germline V and J ends were trimmed by 3 bases and 9 bases, with 12 bases remaining between them. CDR1 is SGHTA, CDR2 FQGNSA, per germline. In DNA form, the CDR3 reads TGTGCCAGCAGCTTCGCTTCGGAACGGCAGTACTTC. It codes for CASSFASERQYF.

The DNA of the CDR3 is TGTGCCAGCATCCCCACCGGCTATCCCACAGATACGCAGTATTTT. This sequence encodes CASIPTGYPTDTQYF. The chain is built from TRBV28 and TRBJ2-3, with D hard to call. V was shortened by 7 bases and J by 2 bases, with 16 bases between the two germline ends. The CDR3 spans 15 residues. The germline V gene has CDR1 MDHEN and CDR2 SYDVKM.

DNA for the CDR3: TGTGCCAGCAGTTCCCGACTGAGCTCCTACGAGCAGTACTTC. Amino acid sequence: CASSSRLSSYEQYF. This rearrangement joins TRBV28 to TRBJ2-7; D not resolved. The V gene lost 4 bases and the J gene lost 0 bases, with 10 bases spanning the gap. Germline V gives CDR1 MDHEN, CDR2 SYDVKM. This CDR3 contains 14 residues.